This T cell receptor beta chain emerged from a study of immune characterization of retroperitoneal liposarcoma. The sample holds a few counts of this clonotype. The CDR3 consists of 14 residues. V lost 2 bases and J lost 4, with 11 bases in between. The germline V gene has CDR1 MNHEY and CDR2 SVGEGT. Via MiXCR, TCRdb re-called the PCR reads, giving one row per CDR3 protein. The sample has 10,000 to 11,000 distinct CDR3 sequences, roughly a third seen once. The rearrangement uses TRBV6-2 or TRBV6-3 and TRBJ1-2; no reliable D call. Material for sequencing was tumor tissue. The clonotype originates from a female donor with retroperitoneal liposarcoma. CDR3 region: CASSYGRQFYGYTF. Written as DNA, the CDR3 is TGTGCCAGCAGTTACGGCAGACAATTCTATGGCTACACCTTC.